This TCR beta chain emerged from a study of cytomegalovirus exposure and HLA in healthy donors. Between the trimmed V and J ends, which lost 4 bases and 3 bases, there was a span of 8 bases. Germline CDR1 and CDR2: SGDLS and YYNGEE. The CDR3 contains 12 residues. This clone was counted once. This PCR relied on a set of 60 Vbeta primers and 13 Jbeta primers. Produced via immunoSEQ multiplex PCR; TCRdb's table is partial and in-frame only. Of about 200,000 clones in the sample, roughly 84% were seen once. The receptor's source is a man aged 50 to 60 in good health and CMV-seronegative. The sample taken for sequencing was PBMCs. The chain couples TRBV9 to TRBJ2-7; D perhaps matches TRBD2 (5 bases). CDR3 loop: CASSTGNYEQYF. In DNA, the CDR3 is TGTGCCAGCAGCACCGGGAACTACGAGCAGTACTTC.